Following are 15 T cell receptor beta chains from one sample sequenced in a study of blood T cell repertoires in COVID-19. Using immunoSEQ multiplex PCR, the repertoire was profiled, and TCRdb retains in-frame clones only, with some absent. This sample has 160,000 or so clones, with 70% to 90% found just once. Sample: peripheral blood. These receptors came from a woman between 50 and 59 years old with COVID-19, enrolled during active disease.

The rearrangement uses TRBV3-1 (or the pseudogene TRBV3-2) and TRBJ2-7; TRBD1 matches at 7 bases. The junction had 14 bases not matched to a gene; V was cut back by 0 bases and J by 9 bases. This CDR3 region has 16 residues. Per germline, CDR1 LGHDT and CDR2 YNNKEL (reference sequence). The CDR3 here is CASSQDQWDSQHWQYF. The DNA for the CDR3 is TGTGCCAGCAGCCAAGATCAATGGGACAGCCAACATTGGCAGTACTTC.

This clone was seen a single time. This rearrangement joins TRBV11-3 to TRBJ2-7; D is perhaps TRBD1 (6 bases). The CDR3 length is 14 residues. Germline CDR1 and CDR2: SGHNT and YENEEA. Deletions cut 2 bases from V and 0 bases from J, with 8 bases between. CDR3 bases: TGTGCCAGCAGCTTACAGGGGAGCTCCTACGAGCAGTACTTC. It is translated as CASSLQGSSYEQYF.

The chain is built from TRBV7-9 and TRBJ1-6; perhaps TRBD1 as D (5 bases). The CDR3 is 11 amino acids. The V end was cut by 5 bases, the J end by 14 bases, with 10 bases between. Germline V lookup: CDR1 SEHNR, CDR2 FQNEAQ (reference sequence). CDR3 amino acids: CASSITGALHF. CDR3 DNA sequence: TGTGCCAGCAGCATAACGGGGGCCCTCCACTTT.

A remark on this clone: Other DNA sequences within the sample encode an identical CDR3. The chain links TRBV18 to TRBJ1-6; 8 bases line up with TRBD1. This CDR3 region has 15 residues. Trimming removed 2 bases from V and 6 bases from J; junction bases left unmatched: 3. Germline CDR1 KGHSH, CDR2 LQKENI. CDR3 bases: TGTGCCAGCTCACCAGGACAGGGCAGTAATTCACCCCTCCACTTT. Translation gives CASSPGQGSNSPLHF.

The chain carries TRBV24-1 and TRBJ2-1; 10 nucleotides align to TRBD2. This CDR3 has 17 amino acids. V was pared by 3 bases and J by 3 bases, with 7 bases of the junction left unmatched. Germline V CDR1 and CDR2: KGHDR, SFDVKD. CDR3 nucleotide sequence: TGTGCCACCAGTGATACCACAGCGGGGGGGCTCTACAATGAGCAGTTCTTC. This translates into CATSDTTAGGLYNEQFF.

In this sample, this clone turned up a few times. The CDR3 DNA follows: TGCGCCAGCAGCCAAGGTTTTAGGGGCAGGGACTACGAGCAGTACTTC. It is translated as CASSQGFRGRDYEQYF. The chain recombines TRBV4-1 with TRBJ2-7, with a possible D match to TRBD1 (5 bases). Germline V gene lookup returns CDR1 MGHRA and CDR2 YSYEKL. V lost 1 base, J lost 3 bases, and 16 bases lay in between. The CDR3 is made up of 16 amino acids.

The chain links TRBV28 to TRBJ1-2, with TRBD1 identical over 8 bases. The CDR3 covers 15 residues. J gave up 0 bases and V 4 bases, and 4 bases lay outside the gene matches. CDR1 and CDR2 (germline): MDHEN, SYDVKM. The CDR3 loop reads CASSSRTGSNYGYTF. DNA of the CDR3: TGTGCCAGCAGTTCCCGGACAGGGTCTAACTATGGCTACACCTTC.

This clone was counted a single time. The J gene is TRBJ2-7, the V gene TRBV7-2; 9 bases fit TRBD2. Germline V gene data show CDR1 as SGHTA and CDR2 as FQGNSA. The CDR3 has 15 amino acids. V lost 1 base to trimming and J lost 2 bases; unmatched junction nucleotides: 3. The CDR3 is CASSLGGGATYEQYF. CDR3 in DNA: TGTGCCAGCAGCTTAGGCGGGGGGGCCACCTACGAGCAGTACTTC.

This clone was picked up one time. This chain links TRBV7-9 with TRBJ2-3; maybe TRBD1 (5 bases). Per germline, CDR1 SEHNR and CDR2 FQNEAQ (reference sequence). Trimming shortened V by 5 bases and J by 0 bases, and 9 bases separated the two germline ends. This CDR3 has 14 residues. The CDR3 bases are TGTGCCAGCAGCGACAGCCCGAGCACAGATACGCAGTATTTT. This codes for CASSDSPSTDTQYF.

The chain combines TRBV6-5 with TRBJ2-2; possibly TRBD2 for D (5 bases). Germline values: CDR1 MNHEY, CDR2 SVGAGI. The CDR3 is 13 residues long. The V end lost 8 bases, the J end lost 4 bases, and 11 bases lay between the germline ends. The CDR3 region is CASARVATGELFF. The DNA for the CDR3 is TGTGCCAGCGCGAGGGTCGCCACCGGGGAGCTGTTTTTT.

The rearrangement links TRBV12-3 or TRBV12-4 to TRBJ1-2; D unresolved. Trimming cost V 4 bases and J 8 bases, with 11 bases left between them. CDR3 length equals 12 residues. For the CDR3, the DNA is TGTGCCAGCAGTTATAGGGAGAGCGGCTACACCTTC. Translating it yields CASSYRESGYTF.

The chain carries TRBV5-1 and TRBJ2-7; TRBD1 is a possible D gene (6 bases). V lost 6 bases and J 1 base, leaving 17 bases between the germline ends. Germline V gene sequence: CDR1 SGHRS, CDR2 YFSETQ. The CDR3 has 15 residues. The CDR3 sequence: CASTEGGFISYEQYF. The CDR3 region has the DNA TGCGCCAGCACGGAAGGGGGATTCATTTCCTACGAGCAGTACTTC.

The chain links TRBV19 to TRBJ1-1; D not certain. Trimming removed 3 bases from V and 9 bases from J, with 11 bases in between. This CDR3 comprises 12 residues. Germline CDR1 is LNHDA and CDR2 is SQIVND (reference sequence). This CDR3 reads CASSIWAGQAFF. Written as DNA, the CDR3 is TGTGCCAGTAGTATCTGGGCTGGGCAAGCTTTCTTT. The full variable domain, rest sourced from reference TRBV19 and TRBJ1-1, is DGGITQSPKYLFRKEGQNVTLSCEQNLNHDAMYWYRQDPGQGLRLIYYSQIVNDFQKGDIAEGYSVSREKKESFPLTVTSAQKNPTAFYLCASSIWAGQAFFGQGTRLTVV.

This chain connects TRBV5-1 to TRBJ2-7; the D is unclear. V was shortened by 5 bases and J by 4 bases, with 7 bases between the two germline ends. This CDR3 contains 11 residues. Germline values: CDR1 SGHRS, CDR2 YFSETQ. Here the CDR3 reads CASSGVYEQYF. The CDR3 DNA is TGCGCCAGCAGTGGAGTTTACGAGCAGTACTTC.

This chain connects TRBV27 to TRBJ1-1, with D possibly being TRBD1 (6 bases). V shed 11 bases and J shed 4 bases, with 17 bases lying between them. From germline, CDR1 is MNHEY and CDR2 SMNVEV (reference sequence). CDR3 size: 13 residues. DNA of the CDR3: TGTGCCTCCAGCCAGGGGCCGAGCACTGAAGCTTTCTTT. It is translated as CASSQGPSTEAFF.